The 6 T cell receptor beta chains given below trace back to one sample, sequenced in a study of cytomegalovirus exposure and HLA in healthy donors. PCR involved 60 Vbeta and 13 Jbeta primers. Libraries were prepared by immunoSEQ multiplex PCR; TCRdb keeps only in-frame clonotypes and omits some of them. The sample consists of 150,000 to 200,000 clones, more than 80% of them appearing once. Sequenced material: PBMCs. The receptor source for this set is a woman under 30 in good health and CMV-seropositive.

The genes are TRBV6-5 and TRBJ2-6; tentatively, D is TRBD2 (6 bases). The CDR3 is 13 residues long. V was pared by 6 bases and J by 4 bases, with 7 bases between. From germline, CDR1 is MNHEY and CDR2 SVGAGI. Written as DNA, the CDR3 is TGTGCCAGCAGCGCGGGGGGGGCCAACGTCCTGACTTTC. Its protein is CASSAGGANVLTF.

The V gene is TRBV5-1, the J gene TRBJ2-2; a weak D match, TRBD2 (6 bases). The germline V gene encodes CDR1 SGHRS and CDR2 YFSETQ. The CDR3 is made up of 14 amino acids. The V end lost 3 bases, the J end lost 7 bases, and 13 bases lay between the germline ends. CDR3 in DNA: TGCGCCAGCAGCTCCGAACTAGCCCGCGGGGAGCTGTTTTTT. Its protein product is CASSSELARGELFF.

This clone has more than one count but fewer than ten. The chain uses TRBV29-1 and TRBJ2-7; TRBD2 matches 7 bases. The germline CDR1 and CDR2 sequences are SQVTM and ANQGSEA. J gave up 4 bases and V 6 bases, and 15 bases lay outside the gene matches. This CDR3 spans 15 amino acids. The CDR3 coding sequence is TGCAGCGTCCGAACATTGGCGGGGGACCGGTACGAGCAGTACTTC. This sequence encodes CSVRTLAGDRYEQYF.

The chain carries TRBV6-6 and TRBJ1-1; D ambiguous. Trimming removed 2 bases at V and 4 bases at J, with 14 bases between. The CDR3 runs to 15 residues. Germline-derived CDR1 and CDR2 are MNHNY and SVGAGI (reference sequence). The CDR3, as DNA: TGTGCCAGCAGTTACATTCAAGCTACAGCCACTGAAGCTTTCTTT. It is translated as CASSYIQATATEAFF.

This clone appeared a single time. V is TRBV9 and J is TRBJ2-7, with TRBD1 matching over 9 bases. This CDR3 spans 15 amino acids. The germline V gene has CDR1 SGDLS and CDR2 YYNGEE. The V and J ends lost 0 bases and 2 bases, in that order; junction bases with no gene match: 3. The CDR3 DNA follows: TGTGCCAGCAGCGTAGGAGGACAGGGGACCTACGAGCAGTACTTC. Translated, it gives CASSVGGQGTYEQYF.

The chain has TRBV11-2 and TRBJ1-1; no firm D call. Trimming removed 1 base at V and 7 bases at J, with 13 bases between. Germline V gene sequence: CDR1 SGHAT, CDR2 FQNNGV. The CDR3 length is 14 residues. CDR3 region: CASSLVAGMDEAFF. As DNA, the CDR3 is TGTGCCAGCAGCTTAGTGGCGGGGATGGATGAAGCTTTCTTT.